This T cell receptor (beta chain) was observed in a study of cytomegalovirus exposure and HLA in healthy donors. General study findings and limits: CMV antigen specificity of a few CMV-associated chains was confirmed in vitro.

Remarks on this clone: Its antigen is not identified.

TCRdb's table, derived via immunoSEQ multiplex PCR, lists solely in-frame clones and lacks some. The profile shows over 85,000 clones, 80% to 95% of them singletons. The approximately 130-subject validation cohort, separate from the approximately 660-subject first cohort, included the donors. The TCR was taken from a woman in her twenties or thirties in good health and CMV-seropositive. Sequenced sample: PBMCs.

The CDR3 coding sequence is TGTGCCAGCAGCTTAGGGTTAGGACTAGCGGCAGCCCATACGCAGTATTTT. It encodes CASSLGLGLAAAHTQYF. This chain joins TRBV7-9 and TRBJ2-3, with 10 bases lining up with TRBD2. There are 17 residues in the CDR3. J lost 7 bases, V lost 1 base, and 11 bases had no gene match. From germline, CDR1 is SEHNR and CDR2 FQNEAQ (reference sequence).